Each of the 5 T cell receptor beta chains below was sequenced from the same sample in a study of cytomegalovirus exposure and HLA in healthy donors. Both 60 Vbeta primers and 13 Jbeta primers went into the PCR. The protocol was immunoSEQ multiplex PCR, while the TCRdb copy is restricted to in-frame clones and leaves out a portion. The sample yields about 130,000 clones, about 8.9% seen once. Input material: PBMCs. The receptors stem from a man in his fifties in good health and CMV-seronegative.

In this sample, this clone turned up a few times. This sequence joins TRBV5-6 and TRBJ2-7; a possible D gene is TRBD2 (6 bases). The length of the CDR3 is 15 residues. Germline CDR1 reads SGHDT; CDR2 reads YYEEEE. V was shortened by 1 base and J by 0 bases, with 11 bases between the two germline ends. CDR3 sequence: CASSLRRANSYEQYF. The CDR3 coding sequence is TGTGCCAGCAGCTTGCGGAGGGCAAACTCCTACGAGCAGTACTTC. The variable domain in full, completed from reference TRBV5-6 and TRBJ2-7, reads DAGVTQSPTHLIKTRGQQVTLRCSPKSGHDTVSWYQQALGQGPQFIFQYYEEEERQRGNFPDRFSGHQFPNYSSELNVNALLLGDSALYLCASSLRRANSYEQYFGPGTRLTVT.

The CDR3 DNA is TGCGCCAGCAGCCGGACTAGCGGCTACGAGCAGTACTTC. Protein: CASSRTSGYEQYF. This chain uses TRBV5-1 with TRBJ2-7, with TRBD2 matching 10 bases. With 4 bases clipped from V and 3 bases from J, the junction kept 1 base outside the gene matches. The length of the CDR3 is 13 residues. CDR1 is SGHRS and CDR2 is YFSETQ in the germline V gene.

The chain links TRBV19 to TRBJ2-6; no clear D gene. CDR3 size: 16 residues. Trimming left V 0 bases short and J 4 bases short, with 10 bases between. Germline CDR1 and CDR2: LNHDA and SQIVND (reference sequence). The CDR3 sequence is CASSIDRVPGANVLTF. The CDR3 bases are TGTGCCAGTAGTATAGATCGGGTTCCCGGGGCCAACGTCCTGACTTTC. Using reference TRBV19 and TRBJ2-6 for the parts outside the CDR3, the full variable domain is DGGITQSPKYLFRKEGQNVTLSCEQNLNHDAMYWYRQDPGQGLRLIYYSQIVNDFQKGDIAEGYSVSREKKESFPLTVTSAQKNPTAFYLCASSIDRVPGANVLTFGAGSRLTVL.

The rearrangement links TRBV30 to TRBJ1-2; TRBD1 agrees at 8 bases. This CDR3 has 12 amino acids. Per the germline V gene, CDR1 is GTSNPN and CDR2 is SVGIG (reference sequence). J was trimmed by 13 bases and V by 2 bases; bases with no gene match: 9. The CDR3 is CAWSLRTGPLTF. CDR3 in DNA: TGTGCCTGGAGTCTCCGGACAGGGCCCCTCACCTTC.

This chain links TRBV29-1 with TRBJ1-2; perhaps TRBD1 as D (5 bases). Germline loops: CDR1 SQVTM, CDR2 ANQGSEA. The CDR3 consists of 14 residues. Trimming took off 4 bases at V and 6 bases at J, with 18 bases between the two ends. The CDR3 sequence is CSVGAGRGVHGYTF. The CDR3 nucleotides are TGCAGCGTTGGGGCGGGGCGGGGGGTCCATGGCTACACCTTC. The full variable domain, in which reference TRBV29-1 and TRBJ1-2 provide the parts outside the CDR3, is SAVISQKPSRDICQRGTSLTIQCQVDSQVTMMFWYRQQPGQSLTLIATANQGSEATYESGFVIDKFPISRPNLTFSTLTVSNMSPEDSSIYLCSVGAGRGVHGYTFGSGTRLTVV.